Listed below are T cell receptor beta chains from one sample, sequenced in a study of cytomegalovirus exposure and HLA in healthy donors. Sequencing was performed with immunoSEQ multiplex PCR; in TCRdb, only in-frame clones are kept and a portion is missing. The sample lists tens of thousands of clones; 60% to 80% were seen once. Specimen: PBMCs. These receptors all come from a male donor in good health and CMV-seropositive. Each CDR3 is given with its conserved first and last residue. D genes are given only for firm matches. The size field is filled for only some rows; it gives once, few, many or a size class.

clone_size	v_call	j_call	d_call	cdr3_aa	cdr3_nt
-	TRBV19	TRBJ1-1	-	CASSIEGRGRVNTEAFF	TGTGCCAGTAGTATAGAAGGCAGGGGCCGAGTGAACACTGAAGCTTTCTTT
-	TRBV11-2	TRBJ2-1	TRBD2	CASSRSGGSYNEQFF	TGTGCCAGCAGCCGCTCGGGGGGCTCCTACAATGAGCAGTTCTTC
-	TRBV11-2	TRBJ2-5	TRBD2	CASSSAPSGGAETQYF	TGTGCCAGCAGCTCCGCGCCTAGCGGGGGGGCGGAGACCCAGTACTTC
-	TRBV2	TRBJ2-7	TRBD1	CASSEGDRGYYEQYF	TGTGCCAGCAGTGAGGGGGACAGGGGATACTACGAGCAGTACTTC
-	TRBV28	TRBJ2-6	TRBD1	CASTGTGFLSAGANVLTF	TGTGCCAGCACCGGGACAGGTTTTCTTTCGGCTGGGGCCAACGTCCTGACTTTC
once	TRBV7-2	TRBJ2-5	TRBD1	CASSRPDRQETQYF	TGTGCCAGCAGCCGTCCGGACAGGCAAGAGACCCAGTACTTC
-	TRBV13	TRBJ2-4	-	CASSLESSAIQYF	TGTGCCAGCAGCTTAGAGTCAAGCGCCATTCAGTACTTC
-	TRBV18	TRBJ2-3	-	CASSRSTRPRGDTQYF	TGTGCCAGCTCACGTTCCACCCGACCAAGGGGGGATACGCAGTATTTT
few	TRBV7-2	TRBJ1-2	TRBD1	CASSFGQDGLANYGYTF	TGTGCCAGCAGCTTCGGACAGGACGGATTAGCTAACTATGGCTACACCTTC
-	TRBV5-4	TRBJ2-3	TRBD1	CASSSGTDTDTQYF	TGTGCCAGCAGCTCTGGGACAGACACAGATACGCAGTATTTT
-	TRBV6-1	TRBJ2-3	-	CASSEARFLRGTDTQYF	TGTGCCAGCAGTGAAGCGAGGTTCCTCCGGGGCACAGATACGCAGTATTTT
-	TRBV9	TRBJ1-2	-	CASSPDSNYGYTF	TGTGCCAGCAGCCCGGACAGCAACTATGGCTACACCTTC
once	TRBV28	TRBJ2-7	TRBD1	CASSLRQGNNEQYF	TGTGCCAGCAGTTTACGACAGGGAAACAACGAGCAGTACTTC
-	TRBV9	TRBJ1-1	-	CASSATENTEAFF	TGTGCCAGCAGCGCAACAGAGAACACTGAAGCTTTCTTT
-	TRBV1	TRBJ2-7	-	CTSSQGQGVSHYEQYF	TGCACCAGCAGCCAAGGCCAGGGGGTTTCCCATTACGAGCAGTACTTC
-	TRBV27	TRBJ2-3	TRBD2	CASRSLRTSGVGADTQYF	TGTGCCAGCCGCTCTCTCCGGACTAGCGGGGTGGGGGCAGATACGCAGTATTTT
-	TRBV25-1	TRBJ1-1	-	CASSQGSGTEAFF	TGTGCCAGCAGTCAGGGGTCAGGTACTGAAGCTTTCTTT
few	TRBV13	TRBJ1-4	-	CASSLGRGDEKLFF	TGTGCCAGCAGCTTAGGCCGGGGAGATGAAAAACTGTTTTTT
-	TRBV4-3	TRBJ2-7	TRBD2	CASSRTSRAYEQYF	TGCGCCAGCAGCCGGACTAGCCGGGCCTACGAGCAGTACTTC
-	TRBV28	TRBJ2-7	-	CASSIHREPYEQYF	TGTGCCAGCAGTATTCACAGGGAACCCTACGAGCAGTACTTC
few	TRBV4-1	TRBJ2-7	TRBD1	CASSQGRTGAYSAYEQYF	TGCGCCAGCAGCCAAGGTCGGACAGGGGCCTATTCAGCCTACGAGCAGTACTTC
-	TRBV27	TRBJ2-7	-	CASSMGDKRAVEQYF	TGTGCCAGCAGTATGGGGGACAAGAGGGCGGTCGAGCAGTACTTC
-	TRBV14	TRBJ1-6	-	CASSQRWGLGPLHF	TGTGCCAGCAGCCAAAGATGGGGCCTTGGACCCCTCCACTTT
-	TRBV5-5	TRBJ2-4	TRBD1	CASSLGAGQGENIQYF	TGTGCCAGCAGCTTGGGCGCGGGACAGGGAGAAAACATTCAGTACTTC
-	TRBV19	TRBJ1-4	TRBD1	CASSSRTGQFYEKLFF	TGTGCCAGTAGTTCCCGGACAGGGCAGTTTTATGAAAAACTGTTTTTT
-	TRBV5-4	TRBJ1-2	-	CASSPGDPHGYTF	TGTGCCAGCAGCCCAGGGGACCCCCATGGCTACACCTTC
-	TRBV13	TRBJ2-1	-	CASSLGVMDGEQFF	TGTGCCAGCAGCCTGGGAGTGATGGACGGTGAGCAGTTCTTC
few	TRBV5-4	TRBJ1-4	TRBD1	CASSFGQVNEKLFF	TGTGCCAGCAGCTTCGGACAGGTTAATGAAAAACTGTTTTTT
once	TRBV30	TRBJ2-7	TRBD1	CAWRELTGSREQYF	TGTGCCTGGAGGGAACTGACAGGGAGTCGCGAGCAGTACTTC
-	TRBV6-1	TRBJ1-2	TRBD1	CASSERAGTGDGYTF	TGTGCCAGCAGTGAACGGGCCGGGACAGGGGATGGCTACACCTTC
once	TRBV29-1	TRBJ1-2	TRBD1	CSMRTGDNYGYTF	TGCAGCATGCGGACAGGGGATAACTATGGCTACACCTTC
-	TRBV4-3	TRBJ2-7	TRBD2	CASSQALAGGPYEQYF	TGCGCCAGCAGCCAAGCCCTAGCGGGGGGGCCGTACGAGCAGTACTTC
-	TRBV7-3	TRBJ2-1	-	CASSLGSDEQFF	TGTGCCAGCAGCTTAGGCTCCGATGAGCAGTTCTTC
-	TRBV11-2	TRBJ1-4	-	CASSLGQTIVEKLFF	TGTGCCAGCAGCTTGGGACAAACGATTGTTGAAAAACTGTTTTTT
few	TRBV5-1	TRBJ1-2	-	CASSPQGWGGYTF	TGCGCCAGCTCCCCCCAGGGTTGGGGTGGCTACACCTTC
-	TRBV9	TRBJ1-4	-	CASSVRAGKLGANEKLFF	TGTGCCAGCAGCGTACGGGCGGGGAAGTTAGGGGCTAATGAAAAACTGTTTTTT
-	TRBV18	TRBJ1-5	TRBD1	CASSPGTGGLQPQHF	TGTGCCAGCTCACCAGGGACAGGGGGATTACAGCCCCAGCATTTT
-	TRBV19	TRBJ1-3	-	CASTSTPVLSGNTIYF	TGTGCCAGTACCTCAACTCCTGTGCTCTCTGGAAACACCATATATTTT
-	TRBV27	TRBJ2-1	TRBD2	CASSSGTSGNEQFF	TGTGCCAGCAGTTCAGGGACTAGCGGGAATGAGCAGTTCTTC